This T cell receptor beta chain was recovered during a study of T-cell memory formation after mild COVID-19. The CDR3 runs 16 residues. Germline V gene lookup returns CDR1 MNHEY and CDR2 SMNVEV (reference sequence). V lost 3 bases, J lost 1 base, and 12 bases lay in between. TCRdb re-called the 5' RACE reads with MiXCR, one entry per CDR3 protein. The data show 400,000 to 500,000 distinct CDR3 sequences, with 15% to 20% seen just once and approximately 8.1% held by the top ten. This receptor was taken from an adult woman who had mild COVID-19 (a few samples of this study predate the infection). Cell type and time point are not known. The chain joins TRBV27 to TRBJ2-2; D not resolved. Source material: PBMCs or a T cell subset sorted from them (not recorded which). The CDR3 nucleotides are TGTGCCAGCAGTTTTTCACGGGTCCTGAACACCGGGGAGCTGTTTTTT. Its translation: CASSFSRVLNTGELFF.